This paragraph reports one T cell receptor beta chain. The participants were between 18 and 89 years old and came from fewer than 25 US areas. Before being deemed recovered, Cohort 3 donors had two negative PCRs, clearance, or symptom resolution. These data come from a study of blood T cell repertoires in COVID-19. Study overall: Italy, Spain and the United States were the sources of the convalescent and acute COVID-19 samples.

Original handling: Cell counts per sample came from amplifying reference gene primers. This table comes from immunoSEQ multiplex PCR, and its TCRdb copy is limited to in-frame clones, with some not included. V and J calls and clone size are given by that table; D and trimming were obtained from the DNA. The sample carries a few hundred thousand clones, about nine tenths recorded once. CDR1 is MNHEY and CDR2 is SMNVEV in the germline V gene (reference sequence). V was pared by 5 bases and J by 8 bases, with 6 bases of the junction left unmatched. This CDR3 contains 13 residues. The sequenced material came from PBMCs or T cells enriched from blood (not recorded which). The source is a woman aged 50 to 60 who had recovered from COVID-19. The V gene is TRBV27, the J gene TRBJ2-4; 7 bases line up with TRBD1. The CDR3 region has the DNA TGTGCCAGCAGTCCTAGGGACAGATACATTCAGTACTTC. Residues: CASSPRDRYIQYF.